One sample yielded the 13 T cell receptor beta chains listed below, sequenced in a study of tumor-infiltrating lymphocytes in primary liver carcinoma. With roughly 540 ng total RNA as template and a constant-region primer, TCR beta cDNA was made. TCR beta libraries came from three nested multiplex PCR rounds using slightly modified ARM-PCR. Each of the first two PCR rounds ran approximately 11 cycles with TRBV1-TRBV30 forward and C-beta reverse primers. TCRdb re-called the multiplex PCR reads through MiXCR, storing one row per CDR3 protein. The table records some 180,000 distinct CDR3 sequences, about 60% of them present only once. Germline DNA was extracted alongside blood RNA, which was obtained from unsorted whole blood. The source material was peripheral blood. The receptors originated from a man in his forties or fifties with primary liver carcinoma and hepatitis B virus infection.

As regards this clonotype: A much larger clone sits a single nucleotide away, making a read error possible. The chain joins TRBV11-3 to TRBJ2-1; 7 bases line up with TRBD1. Trimming removed 5 bases from V and 14 bases from J; junction bases left unmatched: 9. Germline CDR1 reads SGHNT; CDR2 reads YENEEA. The CDR3 sequence is 12 residues long. The CDR3 coding sequence is TGTGCCAGCAGCGTAAAACCGGGACAGAAGTTCTTC. Translating gives CASSVKPGQKFF. Filled out from reference TRBV11-3 and TRBJ2-1, the complete variable domain reads EAGVVQSPRYKIIEKKQPVAFWCNPISGHNTLYWYLQNLGQGPELLIRYENEEAVDDSQLPKDRFSAERLKGVDSTLKIQPAELGDSAVYLCASSVKPGQKFFGPGTRLTVL.

V and J are TRBV5-5 and TRBJ2-1; tentative D call: TRBD1 (8 bases). CDR3 length equals 15 residues. Per the germline V gene, CDR1 is SGHKS and CDR2 is YYEKEE (reference sequence). Trimming stripped 3 bases from V and 8 bases from J, with 18 bases between. In DNA, the CDR3 is TGTGCCAGCAGCTCCCTGACAGGGGAGGGCGATGAGCAGTTCTTC. Its translation is CASSSLTGEGDEQFF.

This clonotype was found many times. The V and J genes are TRBV6-5 and TRBJ2-1; 11 bases align to TRBD2. V lost 5 bases to trimming and J lost 4 bases; unmatched junction nucleotides: 4. CDR1 and CDR2 (germline): MNHEY, SVGAGI. CDR3 length: 15 residues. The CDR3 region is CASSPGLAAYNEQFF. As DNA, the CDR3 is TGTGCCAGCAGTCCGGGACTAGCGGCATACAATGAGCAGTTCTTC.

There are a few counts of this clonotype. J is TRBJ2-1 and V is TRBV7-9; tentative D call: TRBD1 (8 bases). The V end lost 5 bases, the J end lost 6 bases, and 20 bases lay between the germline ends. Germline loops: CDR1 SEHNR, CDR2 FQNEAQ (reference sequence). CDR3 size: 16 residues. The chain's CDR3 is CASSQRVDREGNEQFF. The CDR3 bases are TGTGCCAGCAGCCAGCGGGTGGACAGGGAGGGCAATGAGCAGTTCTTC.

Comment on this clonotype: A read error may be the cause here, since a much bigger clone is one base away. This sequence joins TRBV11-2 and TRBJ2-7; D gene uncertain. Germline CDR1 SGHAT, CDR2 FQNNGV. The V end was cut by 2 bases, the J end by 0 bases, with 11 bases between. The CDR3 spans 15 residues. CDR3 loop: CASSLFPESSYEQYF. In DNA, the CDR3 is TGTGCCAGCAGCTTATTTCCGGAGAGCTCCTACGAGCAGTACTTC.

The CDR3 DNA reads TGTGCCAGCAATAAGAGTTACGACGAGCAGTACTTC. This translates into CASNKSYDEQYF. The genes are TRBV6-1 and TRBJ2-7; D not certain. CDR1 and CDR2 (germline): MNHNS, SASEGT. Trimming cost V 7 bases and J 5 bases, with 12 bases left between them. The CDR3 is 12 residues long.

This clonotype was picked up a small number of times. J is TRBJ2-7 and V is TRBV7-9; 12 bases align to TRBD1. The CDR3 covers 15 residues. V lost 4 bases to trimming and J lost 6 bases; unmatched junction nucleotides: 7. The germline V gene encodes CDR1 SEHNR and CDR2 FQNEAQ (reference sequence). The CDR3 region is CASSSPGQGAPEQYF. In DNA, the CDR3 is TGTGCCAGCAGCTCTCCGGGACAGGGGGCTCCCGAGCAGTACTTC.

Turning to this clonotype: A much larger clone sits a single nucleotide away, making a read error possible. J is TRBJ2-3 and V is TRBV11-1; no definite D call. In germline, CDR1 is SGHAT, CDR2 FQDESV (reference sequence). The CDR3 is 13 amino acids. CDR3 in amino acids: CASSLPGTDTHYF. The DNA for the CDR3 is TGTGCCAGCAGCTTACCCGGCACAGATACGCATTATTTT.

This clonotype appeared a few times. This chain uses TRBV6-5 with TRBJ1-6; maybe TRBD1 (5 bases). Between the trimmed V and J ends, which lost 7 bases and 7 bases, there was a span of 14 bases. The germline V gene has CDR1 MNHEY and CDR2 SVGAGI. CDR3 length: 14 residues. In DNA form, the CDR3 reads TGTGCCAGCACCCGGGGGGGTGCGAATTCACCCCTCCACTTT. It specifies CASTRGGANSPLHF.

The V gene is TRBV10-3, the J gene TRBJ2-7; D gene unclear. This CDR3 region has 11 residues. The V end was cut by 0 bases, the J end by 5 bases, with 2 bases between. CDR1 is ENHRY, CDR2 SYGVKD, per germline. The CDR3: CAISESDEQYF. DNA for the CDR3: TGTGCCATCAGTGAGTCAGACGAGCAGTACTTC.

For this clonotype: The conserved phenylalanine or tryptophan normally closing the CDR3 is absent here, so this likely arose from a read error. This rearrangement joins TRBV6-1 to TRBJ1-5; D gene ambiguous. V was trimmed by 1 base and J by 4 bases, leaving 5 bases between them. CDR1 and CDR2 (germline): MNHNS, SASEGT. There are 13 residues in the CDR3. In DNA form, the CDR3 reads TGTGCCAGCAGTGAAGGGCTTAATCAGCCCCAGCATTGT. This encodes CASSEGLNQPQHC.

Comment on this clonotype: Just one base apart from a much larger clone, this may be a read error. This sequence joins TRBV29-1 and TRBJ1-5; 9 bases are a match to TRBD1. The CDR3 totals 13 residues. CDR1 and CDR2 from the germline V gene are SQVTM and ANQGSEA. CDR3 loop: CRASGTGTQPQHF. CDR3 DNA sequence: TGCCGCGCTTCCGGGACAGGGACTCAGCCCCAGCATTTT.

This chain connects TRBV12-3 or TRBV12-4 to TRBJ2-3; TRBD2 is a possible D gene (5 bases). Trimming shortened V by 5 bases and J by 14 bases, and 23 bases separated the two germline ends. This CDR3 has 14 residues. CDR3 region: CASSPSDSPLGLYF. The CDR3 DNA reads as TGTGCCAGCAGTCCCTCGGACTCCCCCCTAGGTCTGTATTTT.